This T cell receptor (beta chain) appears in the sequencing data of a study of blood T cell repertoires in COVID-19. The CDR3 has 13 amino acids. Trimming cost V 5 bases and J 5 bases; bases outside gene matches: 4. Germline loops: CDR1 SNHLY, CDR2 FYNNEI. Assay: immunoSEQ multiplex PCR; the TCRdb copy retains only in-frame clones and omits some. The sample has 210,000 or so clones, 70% to 90% seen once. The sample taken for sequencing was peripheral blood. The clonotype originates from a woman in her 70s with active or convalescent COVID-19. The genes are TRBV2 and TRBJ2-7; 9 bases match TRBD1. CDR3 residues: CASSTGGGDEQYF. For the CDR3, the DNA is TGTGCCAGCAGTACAGGGGGCGGAGACGAGCAGTACTTC.